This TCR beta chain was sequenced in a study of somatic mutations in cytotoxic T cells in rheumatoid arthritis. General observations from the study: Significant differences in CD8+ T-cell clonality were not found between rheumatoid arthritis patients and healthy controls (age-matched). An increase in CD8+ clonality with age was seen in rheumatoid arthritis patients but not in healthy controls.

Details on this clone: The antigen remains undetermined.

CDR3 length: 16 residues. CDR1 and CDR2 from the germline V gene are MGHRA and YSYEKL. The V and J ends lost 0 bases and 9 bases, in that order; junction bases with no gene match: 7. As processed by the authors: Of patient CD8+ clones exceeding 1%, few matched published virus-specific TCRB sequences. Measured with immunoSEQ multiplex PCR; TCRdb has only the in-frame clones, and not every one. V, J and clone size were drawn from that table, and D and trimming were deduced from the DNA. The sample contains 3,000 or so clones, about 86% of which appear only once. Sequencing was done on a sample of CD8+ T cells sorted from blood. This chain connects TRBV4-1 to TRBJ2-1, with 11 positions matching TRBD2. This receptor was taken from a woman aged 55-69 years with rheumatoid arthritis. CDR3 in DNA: TGCGCCAGCAGCCAAGAGGGACTAGCGGCCGGTTTTGAGCAGTTCTTC. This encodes CASSQEGLAAGFEQFF.